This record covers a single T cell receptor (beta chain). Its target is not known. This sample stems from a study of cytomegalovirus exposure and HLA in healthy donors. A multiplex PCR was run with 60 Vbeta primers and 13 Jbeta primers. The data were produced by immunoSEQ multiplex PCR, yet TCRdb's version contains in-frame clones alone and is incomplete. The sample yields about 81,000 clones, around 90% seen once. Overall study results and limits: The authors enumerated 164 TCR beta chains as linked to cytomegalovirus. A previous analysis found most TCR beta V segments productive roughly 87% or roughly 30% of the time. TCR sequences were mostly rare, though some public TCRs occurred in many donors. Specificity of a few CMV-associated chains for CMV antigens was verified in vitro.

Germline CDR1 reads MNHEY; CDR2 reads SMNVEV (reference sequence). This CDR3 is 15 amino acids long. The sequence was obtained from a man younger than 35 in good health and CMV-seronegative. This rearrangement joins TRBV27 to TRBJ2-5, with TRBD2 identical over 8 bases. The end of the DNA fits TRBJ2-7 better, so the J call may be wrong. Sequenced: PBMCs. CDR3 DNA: TGTGCCAGCCGAAGGCAAAAAGCGGGAGAATACGAGCAGTACTTC. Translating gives CASRRQKAGEYEQYF.